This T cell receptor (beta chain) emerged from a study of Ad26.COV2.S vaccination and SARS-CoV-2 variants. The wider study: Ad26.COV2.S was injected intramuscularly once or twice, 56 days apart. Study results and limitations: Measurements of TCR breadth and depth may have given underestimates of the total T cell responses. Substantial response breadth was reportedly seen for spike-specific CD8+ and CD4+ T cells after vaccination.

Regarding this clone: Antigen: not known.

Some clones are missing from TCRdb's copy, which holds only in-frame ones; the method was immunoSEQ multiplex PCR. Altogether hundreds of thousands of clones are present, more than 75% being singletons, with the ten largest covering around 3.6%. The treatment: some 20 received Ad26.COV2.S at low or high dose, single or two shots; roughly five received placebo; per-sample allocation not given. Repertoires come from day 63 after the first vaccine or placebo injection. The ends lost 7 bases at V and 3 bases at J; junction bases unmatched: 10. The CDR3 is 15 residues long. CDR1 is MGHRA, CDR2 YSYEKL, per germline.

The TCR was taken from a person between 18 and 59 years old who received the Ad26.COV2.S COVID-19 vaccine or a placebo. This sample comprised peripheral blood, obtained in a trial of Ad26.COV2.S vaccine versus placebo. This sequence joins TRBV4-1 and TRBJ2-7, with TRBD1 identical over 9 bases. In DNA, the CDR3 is TGCGCCAGCACCTCCGGGACAGGGCCTCACTACGAGCAGTACTTC. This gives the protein CASTSGTGPHYEQYF.